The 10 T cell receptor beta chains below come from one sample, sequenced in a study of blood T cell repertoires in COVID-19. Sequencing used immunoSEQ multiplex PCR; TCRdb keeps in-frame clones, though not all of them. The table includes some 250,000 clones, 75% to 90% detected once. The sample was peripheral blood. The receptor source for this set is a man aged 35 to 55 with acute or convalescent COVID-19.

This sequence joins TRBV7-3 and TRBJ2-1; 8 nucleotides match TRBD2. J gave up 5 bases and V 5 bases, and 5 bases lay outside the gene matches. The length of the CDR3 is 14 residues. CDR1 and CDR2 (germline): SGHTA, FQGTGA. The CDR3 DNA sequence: TGTGCCAGCAGCGCCGGACTAGCAAACAATGAGCAGTTCTTC. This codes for CASSAGLANNEQFF.

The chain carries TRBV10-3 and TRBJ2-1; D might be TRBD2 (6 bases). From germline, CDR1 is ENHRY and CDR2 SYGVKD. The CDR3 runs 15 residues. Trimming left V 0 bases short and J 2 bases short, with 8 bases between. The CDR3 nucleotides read TGTGCCATCAGTGAGTCGACGGGAGCCTACAATGAGCAGTTCTTC. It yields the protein CAISESTGAYNEQFF.

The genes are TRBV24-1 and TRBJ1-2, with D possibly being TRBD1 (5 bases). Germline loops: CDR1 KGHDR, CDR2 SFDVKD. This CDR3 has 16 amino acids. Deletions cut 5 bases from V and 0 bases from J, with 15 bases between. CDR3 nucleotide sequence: TGTGCCACCAGTGTTGTAAGACAGAATGCTAACTATGGCTACACCTTC. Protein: CATSVVRQNANYGYTF.

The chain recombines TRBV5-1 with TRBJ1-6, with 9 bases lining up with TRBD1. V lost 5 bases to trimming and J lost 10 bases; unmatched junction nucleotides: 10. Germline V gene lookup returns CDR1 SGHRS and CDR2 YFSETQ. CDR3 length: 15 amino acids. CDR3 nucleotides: TGCGCCAGCAGGGATTTACAGGGGGCACAGTCACCCCTCCACTTT. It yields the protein CASRDLQGAQSPLHF.

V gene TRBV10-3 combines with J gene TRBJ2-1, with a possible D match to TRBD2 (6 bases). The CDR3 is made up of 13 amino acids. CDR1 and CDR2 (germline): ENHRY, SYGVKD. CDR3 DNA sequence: TGTGTAATACGGGAGAGTTTAAGAAGTGAGCAGTTCTTC. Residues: CVIRESLRSEQFF.

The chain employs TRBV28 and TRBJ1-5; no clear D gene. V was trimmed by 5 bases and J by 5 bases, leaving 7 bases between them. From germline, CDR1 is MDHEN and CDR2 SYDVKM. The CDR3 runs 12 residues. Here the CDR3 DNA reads TGTGCCAGCAGTGAGGCTCATCAGCCCCAGCATTTT. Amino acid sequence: CASSEAHQPQHF.

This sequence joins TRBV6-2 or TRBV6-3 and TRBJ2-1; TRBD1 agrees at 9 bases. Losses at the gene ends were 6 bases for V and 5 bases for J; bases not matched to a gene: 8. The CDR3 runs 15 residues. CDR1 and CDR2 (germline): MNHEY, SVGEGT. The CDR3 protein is CASSPPGTGNNEQFF. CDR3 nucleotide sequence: TGTGCCAGCAGCCCCCCGGGGACAGGGAACAATGAGCAGTTCTTC.

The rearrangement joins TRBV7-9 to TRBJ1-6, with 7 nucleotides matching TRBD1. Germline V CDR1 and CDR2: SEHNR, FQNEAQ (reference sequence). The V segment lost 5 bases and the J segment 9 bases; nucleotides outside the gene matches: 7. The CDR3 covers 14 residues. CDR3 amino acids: CASSHDRAVSPLHF. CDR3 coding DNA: TGTGCCAGCAGCCATGACAGGGCGGTTTCACCCCTCCACTTT.

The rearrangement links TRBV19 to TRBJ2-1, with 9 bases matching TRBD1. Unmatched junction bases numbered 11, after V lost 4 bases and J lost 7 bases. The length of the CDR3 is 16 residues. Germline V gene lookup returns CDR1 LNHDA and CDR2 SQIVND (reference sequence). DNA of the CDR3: TGTGCCAGTAGTAAAAGGGGTGGGACAGGGTCTAATGAGCAGTTCTTC. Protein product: CASSKRGGTGSNEQFF.

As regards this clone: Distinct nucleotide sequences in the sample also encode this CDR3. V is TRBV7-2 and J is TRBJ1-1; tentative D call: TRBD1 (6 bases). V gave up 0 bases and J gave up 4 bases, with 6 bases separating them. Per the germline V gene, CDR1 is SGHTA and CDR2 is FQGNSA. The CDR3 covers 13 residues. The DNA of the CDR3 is TGTGCCAGCAGCTTAGCCAGGGGCACTGAAGCTTTCTTT. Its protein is CASSLARGTEAFF.